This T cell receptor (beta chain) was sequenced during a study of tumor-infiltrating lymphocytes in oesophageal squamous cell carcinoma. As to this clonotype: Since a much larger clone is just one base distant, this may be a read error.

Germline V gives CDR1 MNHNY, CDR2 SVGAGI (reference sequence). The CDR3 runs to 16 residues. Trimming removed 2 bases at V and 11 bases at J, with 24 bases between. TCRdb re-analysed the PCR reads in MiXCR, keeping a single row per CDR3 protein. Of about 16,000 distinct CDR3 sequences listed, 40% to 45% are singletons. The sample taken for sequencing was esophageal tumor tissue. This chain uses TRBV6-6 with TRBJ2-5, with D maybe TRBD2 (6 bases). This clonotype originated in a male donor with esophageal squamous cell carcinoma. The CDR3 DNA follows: TGTGCCAGCAGTTACGATACGCGGGGCTCCTACAATGAGCAGTACTTC. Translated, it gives CASSYDTRGSYNEQYF.